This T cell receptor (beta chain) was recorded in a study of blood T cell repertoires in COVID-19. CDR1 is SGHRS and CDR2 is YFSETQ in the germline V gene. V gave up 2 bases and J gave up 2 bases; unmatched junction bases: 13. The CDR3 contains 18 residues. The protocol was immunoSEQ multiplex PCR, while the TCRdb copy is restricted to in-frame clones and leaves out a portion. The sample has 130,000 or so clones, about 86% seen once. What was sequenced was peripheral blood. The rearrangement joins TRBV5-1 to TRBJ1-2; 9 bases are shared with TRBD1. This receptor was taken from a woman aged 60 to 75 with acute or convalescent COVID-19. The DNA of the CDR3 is TGCGCCAGCAGCTTCCCTTCGCCCGGGACAGGGTTCAACTATGGCTACACCTTC. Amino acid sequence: CASSFPSPGTGFNYGYTF.